The source of this TCR beta chain is a study of shared clonotypes between healthy human individuals. Notes on the study in general: It was the non-shared clonotypes that had lower generation probabilities than clonotypes shared by all four donors.

Sequencing was performed with immunoSEQ multiplex PCR; in TCRdb, only in-frame clones are kept and a portion is missing. Of roughly 2,300,000 clones listed, around 90% are singletons. J gave up 3 bases and V 3 bases, and 2 bases lay outside the gene matches. CDR1 is SGHRS, CDR2 YFSETQ, per germline. The CDR3 runs to 15 residues. Nashville, Tennessee was home to all donors, who were Caucasian adults. As regards this clone: No antigen is known for it.

This chain uses TRBV5-1 with TRBJ2-2, with TRBD1 identical over 10 bases. The receptor was derived from a man aged 18 to 29 in good health. Some clones in this sample may be carry-over from other donors' samples. Sequencing was done on a sample of naive CD4+ T cells from PBMCs. Subset here: CD45RA+ positively selected. The CDR3 protein is CASSSGQGYTGELFF. The CDR3 nucleotides read TGCGCCAGCAGCTCGGGACAGGGGTACACCGGGGAGCTGTTTTTT.